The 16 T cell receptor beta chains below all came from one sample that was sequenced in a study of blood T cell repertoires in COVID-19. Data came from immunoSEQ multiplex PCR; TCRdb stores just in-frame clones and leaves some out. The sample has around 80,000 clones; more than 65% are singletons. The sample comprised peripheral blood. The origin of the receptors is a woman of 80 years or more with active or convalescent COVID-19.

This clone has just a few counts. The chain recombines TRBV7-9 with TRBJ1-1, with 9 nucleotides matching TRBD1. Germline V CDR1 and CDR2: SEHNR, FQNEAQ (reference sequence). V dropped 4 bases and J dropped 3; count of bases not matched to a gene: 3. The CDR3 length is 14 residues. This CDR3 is CASSSQGADTEAFF. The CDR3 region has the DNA TGTGCCAGCAGCTCACAGGGGGCGGACACTGAAGCTTTCTTT. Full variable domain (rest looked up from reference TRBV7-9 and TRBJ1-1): DTGVSQNPRHKITKRGQNVTFRCDPISEHNRLYWYRQTLGQGPEFLTYFQNEAQLEKSRLLSDRFSAERPKGSFSTLEIQRTEQGDSAMYLCASSSQGADTEAFFGQGTRLTVV.

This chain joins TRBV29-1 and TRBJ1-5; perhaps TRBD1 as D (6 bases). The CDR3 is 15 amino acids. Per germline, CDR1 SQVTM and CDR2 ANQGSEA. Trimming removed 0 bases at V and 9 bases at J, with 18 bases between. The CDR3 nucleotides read TGCAGCGTTGAAGATCTTCACGGACAGATCTCGCCCCAGCATTTT. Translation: CSVEDLHGQISPQHF.

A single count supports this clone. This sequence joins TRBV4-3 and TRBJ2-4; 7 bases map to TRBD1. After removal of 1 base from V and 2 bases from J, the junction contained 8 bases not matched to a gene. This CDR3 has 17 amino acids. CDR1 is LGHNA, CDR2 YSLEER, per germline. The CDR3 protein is CASSQAGGRGSKNIQYF. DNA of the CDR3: TGCGCCAGCAGCCAAGCAGGGGGAAGGGGGTCCAAAAACATTCAGTACTTC.

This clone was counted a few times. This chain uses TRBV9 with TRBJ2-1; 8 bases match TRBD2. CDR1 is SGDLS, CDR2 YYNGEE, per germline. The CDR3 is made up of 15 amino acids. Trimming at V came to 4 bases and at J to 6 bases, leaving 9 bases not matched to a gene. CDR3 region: CASSQELAEGNEQFF. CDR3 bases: TGTGCCAGCAGCCAGGAACTAGCGGAAGGCAATGAGCAGTTCTTC.

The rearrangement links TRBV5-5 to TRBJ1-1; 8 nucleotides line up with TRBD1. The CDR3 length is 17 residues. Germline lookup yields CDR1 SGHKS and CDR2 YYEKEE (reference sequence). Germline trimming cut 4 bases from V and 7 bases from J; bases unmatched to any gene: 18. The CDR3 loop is CASSPGGVETGVFEAFF. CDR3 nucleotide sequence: TGTGCCAGCAGCCCCGGTGGCGTCGAGACAGGGGTTTTTGAAGCTTTCTTT.

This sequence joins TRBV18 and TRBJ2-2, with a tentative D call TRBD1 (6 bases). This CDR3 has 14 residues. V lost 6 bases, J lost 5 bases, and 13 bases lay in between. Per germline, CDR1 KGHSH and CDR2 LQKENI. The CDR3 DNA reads TGTGCCAGCTCCCCCCGGGGACAAACCGGGGAGCTGTTTTTT. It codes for CASSPRGQTGELFF.

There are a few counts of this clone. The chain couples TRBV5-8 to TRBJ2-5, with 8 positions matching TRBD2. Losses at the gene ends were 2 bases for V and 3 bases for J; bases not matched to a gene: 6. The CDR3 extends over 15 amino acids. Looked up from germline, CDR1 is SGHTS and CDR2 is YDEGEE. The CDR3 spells CASSFGGVSKETQYF. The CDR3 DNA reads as TGTGCCAGCAGCTTCGGGGGGGTTAGTAAAGAGACCCAGTACTTC.

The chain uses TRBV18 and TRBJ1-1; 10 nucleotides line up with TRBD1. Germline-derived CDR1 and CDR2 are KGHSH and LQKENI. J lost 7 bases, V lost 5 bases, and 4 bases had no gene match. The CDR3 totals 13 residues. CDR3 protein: CASSSGQGDEAFF. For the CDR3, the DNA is TGTGCCAGCTCATCCGGACAGGGGGATGAAGCTTTCTTT.

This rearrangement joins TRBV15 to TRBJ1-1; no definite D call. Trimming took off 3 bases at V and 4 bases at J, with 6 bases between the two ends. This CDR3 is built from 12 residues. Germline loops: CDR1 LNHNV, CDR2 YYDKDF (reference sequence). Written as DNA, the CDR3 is TGTGCCACCAGCAGCGGTGGCACTGAAGCTTTCTTT. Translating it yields CATSSGGTEAFF. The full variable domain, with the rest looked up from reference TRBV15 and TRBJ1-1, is DAMVIQNPRYQVTQFGKPVTLSCSQTLNHNVMYWYQQKSSQAPKLLFHYYDKDFNNEADTPDNFQSRRPNTSFCFLDIRSPGLGDTAMYLCATSSGGTEAFFGQGTRLTVV.

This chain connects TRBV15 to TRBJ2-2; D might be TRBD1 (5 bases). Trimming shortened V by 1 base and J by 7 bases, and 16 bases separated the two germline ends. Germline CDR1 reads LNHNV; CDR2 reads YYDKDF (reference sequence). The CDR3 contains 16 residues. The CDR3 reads CATSRVGTSQGGELFF. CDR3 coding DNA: TGTGCCACCAGCAGAGTTGGAACATCCCAGGGCGGGGAGCTGTTTTTT.

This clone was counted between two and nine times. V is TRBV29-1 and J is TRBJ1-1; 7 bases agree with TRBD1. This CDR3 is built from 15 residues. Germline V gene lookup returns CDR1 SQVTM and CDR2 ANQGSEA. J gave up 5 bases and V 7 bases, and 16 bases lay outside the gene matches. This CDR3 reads CSAEVGGLAGTEAFF. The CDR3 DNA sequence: TGCAGCGCCGAGGTAGGGGGCCTAGCCGGAACTGAAGCTTTCTTT.

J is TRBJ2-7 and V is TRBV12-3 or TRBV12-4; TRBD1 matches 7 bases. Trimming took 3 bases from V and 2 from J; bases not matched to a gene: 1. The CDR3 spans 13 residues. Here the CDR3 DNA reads TGTGCCAGCAGTTTGACAGGGACCTACGAGCAGTACTTC. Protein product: CASSLTGTYEQYF.

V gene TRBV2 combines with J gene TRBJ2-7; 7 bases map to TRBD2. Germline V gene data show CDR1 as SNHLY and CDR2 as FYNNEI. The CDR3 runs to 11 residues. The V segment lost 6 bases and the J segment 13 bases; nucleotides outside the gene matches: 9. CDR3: CASSSAGVSYF. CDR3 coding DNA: TGTGCCAGCAGCAGTGCGGGGGTCTCCTACTTC. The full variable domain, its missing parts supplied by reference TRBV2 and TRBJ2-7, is EPEVTQTPSHQVTQMGQEVILRCVPISNHLYFYWYRQILGQKVEFLVSFYNNEISEKSEIFDDQFSVERPDGSNFTLKIRSTKLEDSAMYFCASSSAGVSYFGPGTRLTVT.

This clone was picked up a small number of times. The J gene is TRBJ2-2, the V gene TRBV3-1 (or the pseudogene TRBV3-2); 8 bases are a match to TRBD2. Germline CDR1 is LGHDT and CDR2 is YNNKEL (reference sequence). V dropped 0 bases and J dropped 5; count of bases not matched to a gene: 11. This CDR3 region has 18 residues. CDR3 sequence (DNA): TGTGCCAGCAGCCAAGATTCGTGGACTAGCCTGACTACCGGGGAGCTGTTTTTT. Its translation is CASSQDSWTSLTTGELFF.

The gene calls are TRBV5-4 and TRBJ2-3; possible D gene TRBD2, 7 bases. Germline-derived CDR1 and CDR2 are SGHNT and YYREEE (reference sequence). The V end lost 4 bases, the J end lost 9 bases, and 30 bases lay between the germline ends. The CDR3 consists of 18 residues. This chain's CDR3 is CASSQSEGGALITRTQYF. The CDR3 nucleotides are TGTGCCAGCAGCCAATCGGAAGGGGGGGCACTCATCACACGGACGCAGTATTTT. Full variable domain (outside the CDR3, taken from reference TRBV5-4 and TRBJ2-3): ETGVTQSPTHLIKTRGQQVTLRCSSQSGHNTVSWYQQALGQGPQFIFQYYREEENGRGNFPPRFSGLQFPNYSSELNVNALELDDSALYLCASSQSEGGALITRTQYFGPGTRLTVL.

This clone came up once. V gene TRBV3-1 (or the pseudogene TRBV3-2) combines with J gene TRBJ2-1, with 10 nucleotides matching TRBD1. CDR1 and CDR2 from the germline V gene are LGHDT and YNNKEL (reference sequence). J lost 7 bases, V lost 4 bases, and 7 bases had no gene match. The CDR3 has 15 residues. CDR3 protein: CASSPDRGLKNEQFF. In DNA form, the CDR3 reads TGTGCCAGCAGCCCCGACAGGGGGCTTAAAAATGAGCAGTTCTTC.